The sequence of this T cell receptor (beta chain) was determined in a study of sequential checkpoint blockade in melanoma. Study details: Maintenance nivolumab came after either treatment sequence. 90 to 95 pretreatment tumor DNA samples were TCRβ immunosequenced.

V dropped 6 bases and J dropped 8; count of bases not matched to a gene: 6. CDR1 is MNHGY and CDR2 is SAAAGT in the germline V gene. The CDR3 runs 13 residues. Study-level points and caveats: Patients with week-13 increases in T-cell fraction and clonality benefited about 30 times more often.

Described treatment: randomized to nivolumab then ipilimumab (arm A) or the reverse (arm B). No patient had prior DNA-damaging chemotherapy. The table came from immunoSEQ multiplex PCR; TCRdb's copy has only in-frame clones and leaves some out. The table lists 3,000 to 3,500 clones, around 19% of them singletons. This clone was seen more than once but under ten times. The antigen is unknown. The chain links TRBV6-8 to TRBJ1-2; 10 bases line up with TRBD1. This TCR was recovered from a human donor with melanoma. Sequences were derived from tumor tissue (inferred from file names), sampled from a patient given nivolumab and ipilimumab in sequence. Written as DNA, the CDR3 is TGTGCCAGCAGATTTGGACAGGGGGGAGGCTACACCTTC. Protein product: CASRFGQGGGYTF.